This T cell receptor beta chain was sequenced during a study of T cell responses to AZD1222 COVID-19 vaccine. Study-wide points: Variant regions that are unmutated are reportedly the target of nearly half of spike-specific TCRs. Possibly, clonal diversity was underestimated; donors were largely white British and included more females. Just a handful of AZD1222 recipients tested seropositive at baseline. Spike-wide coverage was observed for vaccine-associated CD4 TCRs, with dominant responses at 160-218 and 743-854.

The data were produced by immunoSEQ multiplex PCR, yet TCRdb's version contains in-frame clones alone and is incomplete. The sample carries about 150,000 clones, over 90% recorded once. There are 15 residues in the CDR3. Germline V gives CDR1 SEHNR, CDR2 FQNEAQ (reference sequence). The V and J ends lost 5 bases and 7 bases respectively, with 17 bases between them. This clone has at least ten counts. Its cognate antigen is unknown. Sequenced here: peripheral blood, sampled 28 days after the second AZD1222 dose. The sequence was obtained from an adult who received the AZD1222 COVID-19 vaccine. The V gene is TRBV7-9, the J gene TRBJ1-4; D is ambiguous. As DNA, the CDR3 is TGTGCCAGCAGCCCAAGTTTAAGAGAGAGTGAAAAACTGTTTTTT. Its translation: CASSPSLRESEKLFF.